The 13 T cell receptor beta chains presented below share a single source sample, sequenced in a study of T cell repertoires in cytomegalovirus infection. TCRdb independently ran MiXCR on the reads; one entry per CDR3 protein. The sample consists of about 260,000 distinct CDR3 sequences, over 8% of them appearing once. The sample taken for sequencing was PBMCs. The receptors originated from a human donor in good health (CMV status not recorded). Some clones in this sample may be carry-over from other donors' samples.

In its sample, this clonotype was seen a few times. This chain joins TRBV27 and TRBJ1-2, with TRBD1 matching over 7 bases. The CDR3 sequence is 15 residues long. Germline CDR1 is MNHEY and CDR2 is SMNVEV (reference sequence). V gave up 4 bases and J gave up 6 bases; unmatched junction bases: 11. The CDR3 DNA reads as TGTGCCAGCAGTTCATACAGGGGCGCCACCCATGGCTACACCTTC. It yields the protein CASSSYRGATHGYTF.

Ten or more counts support this clonotype. The rearrangement uses TRBV28 and TRBJ1-5; D remains ambiguous. Germline V gives CDR1 MDHEN, CDR2 SYDVKM. The CDR3 length is 15 residues. Trimming took off 1 base at V and 3 bases at J, with 10 bases between the two ends. For the CDR3, the DNA is TGTGCCAGCAGTTTATACCGGGGTACCAATCAGCCCCAGCATTTT. Its protein product is CASSLYRGTNQPQHF.

The table lists this clonotype with many counts. This chain links TRBV7-2 with TRBJ2-3; a weak D match, TRBD2 (5 bases). In germline, CDR1 is SGHTA, CDR2 FQGNSA. The CDR3 is 14 residues long. Trimming removed 2 bases at V and 4 bases at J, with 10 bases between. For the CDR3, the DNA is TGTGCCAGCAGCTTAACGTCGCGGGCAGATACGCAGTATTTT. Protein product: CASSLTSRADTQYF.

In this sample, this clonotype turned up a few times. This sequence joins TRBV6-2 or TRBV6-3 and TRBJ2-1; D gene uncertain. V lost 4 bases and J lost 0, with 7 bases in between. The CDR3 totals 14 residues. In germline, CDR1 is MNHEY, CDR2 SVGEGT. For the CDR3, the DNA is TGTGCCAGCAGTTCAAGTAGCTCCTACAATGAGCAGTTCTTC. Protein: CASSSSSSYNEQFF.

The chain links TRBV12-3 or TRBV12-4 to TRBJ1-2; D unclear. The V end lost 4 bases, the J end lost 6 bases, and 15 bases lay between the germline ends. The CDR3 covers 14 residues. CDR3 nucleotides: TGTGCCAGCAGTTCGAGGTCATTTAGGGATGGCTACACCTTC. Translation gives CASSSRSFRDGYTF.

The chain has TRBV19 and TRBJ2-1; 11 nucleotides match TRBD2. CDR3 length: 19 residues. Trimming at V came to 0 bases and at J to 4 bases, leaving 11 bases not matched to a gene. Germline values: CDR1 LNHDA, CDR2 SQIVND (reference sequence). The CDR3 loop is CASSIDWRLAGFVYNEQFF. The DNA of the CDR3 is TGTGCCAGTAGTATAGATTGGAGACTAGCGGGATTTGTTTACAATGAGCAGTTCTTC. The whole variable domain, filled in from reference TRBV19 and TRBJ2-1, reads DGGITQSPKYLFRKEGQNVTLSCEQNLNHDAMYWYRQDPGQGLRLIYYSQIVNDFQKGDIAEGYSVSREKKESFPLTVTSAQKNPTAFYLCASSIDWRLAGFVYNEQFFGPGTRLTVL.

This clonotype was detected only a few times. The chain is built from TRBV6-5 and TRBJ2-2, with 7 bases lining up with TRBD2. Germline V gene data show CDR1 as MNHEY and CDR2 as SVGAGI. This CDR3 comprises 14 residues. J was trimmed by 3 bases and V by 2 bases; bases with no gene match: 0. As DNA, the CDR3 is TGTGCCAGCAGTTACGGGGGGGACACCGGGGAGCTGTTTTTT. Amino acid sequence: CASSYGGDTGELFF.

This clonotype has at least ten counts. This chain links TRBV7-8 with TRBJ2-1; D might be TRBD2 (5 bases). The germline V gene encodes CDR1 SGHVS and CDR2 FQNEAQ. CDR3 length: 15 amino acids. V was pared by 5 bases and J by 0 bases, with 11 bases between. This CDR3 is CASSPRTFSYNEQFF. CDR3 coding DNA: TGTGCCAGCAGCCCCCGGACTTTCTCCTACAATGAGCAGTTCTTC. The whole variable domain, filled in from reference TRBV7-8 and TRBJ2-1, reads GAGVSQSPRYKVAKRGQDVALRCDPISGHVSLFWYQQALGQGPEFLTYFQNEAQLDKSGLPSDRFFAERPEGSVSTLKIQRTQQEDSAVYLCASSPRTFSYNEQFFGPGTRLTVL.

This clonotype has a count of ten or more. The rearrangement uses TRBV20-1 and TRBJ1-5; D gene uncertain. CDR1 and CDR2 (germline): DFQATT, SNEGSKA (reference sequence). The V end lost 6 bases, the J end lost 6 bases, and 15 bases lay between the germline ends. This CDR3 comprises 13 residues. The CDR3 region is CSAVGNAGQPQHF. The CDR3, as DNA: TGCAGTGCCGTGGGGAATGCGGGTCAGCCCCAGCATTTT.

This clonotype was seen many times. The chain joins TRBV6-6 to TRBJ2-5; TRBD2 matches at 7 bases. Losses at the gene ends were 6 bases for V and 4 bases for J; bases not matched to a gene: 8. Germline V CDR1 and CDR2: MNHNY, SVGAGI (reference sequence). The CDR3 loop spans 14 amino acids. The CDR3, as DNA: TGTGCCAGCAGCGGAACTATAGCGGGAGAGACCCAGTACTTC. Protein: CASSGTIAGETQYF.

This clonotype was found many times. The V gene is TRBV6-5, the J gene TRBJ2-3; 10 nucleotides agree with TRBD1. Germline CDR1 is MNHEY and CDR2 is SVGAGI. This CDR3 is built from 14 residues. V lost 6 bases, J lost 3 bases, and 3 bases stayed unmatched. The CDR3 region is CASSRTGGTDTQYF. CDR3 sequence (DNA): TGTGCCAGCAGCAGGACAGGGGGTACAGATACGCAGTATTTT.

This clonotype was detected a few times. This chain uses TRBV20-1 with TRBJ1-2; D is unresolved. CDR3 size: 11 residues. V lost 3 bases to trimming and J lost 8 bases, with 10 bases between them. From germline, CDR1 is DFQATT and CDR2 SNEGSKA (reference sequence). The CDR3 loop reads CSASPGNGYTF. In DNA, the CDR3 is TGCAGTGCTAGTCCTGGGAACGGCTACACCTTC.

This clonotype was seen many times. The rearrangement links TRBV7-3 to TRBJ2-7, with D perhaps TRBD2 (7 bases). The germline V gene has CDR1 SGHTA and CDR2 FQGTGA. V was trimmed by 4 bases and J by 2 bases, leaving 21 bases between them. The CDR3 is made up of 17 amino acids. The CDR3 spells CASSWEGGRDTTYEQYF. The CDR3 DNA is TGTGCCAGCAGCTGGGAGGGCGGGCGGGACACCACCTACGAGCAGTACTTC.